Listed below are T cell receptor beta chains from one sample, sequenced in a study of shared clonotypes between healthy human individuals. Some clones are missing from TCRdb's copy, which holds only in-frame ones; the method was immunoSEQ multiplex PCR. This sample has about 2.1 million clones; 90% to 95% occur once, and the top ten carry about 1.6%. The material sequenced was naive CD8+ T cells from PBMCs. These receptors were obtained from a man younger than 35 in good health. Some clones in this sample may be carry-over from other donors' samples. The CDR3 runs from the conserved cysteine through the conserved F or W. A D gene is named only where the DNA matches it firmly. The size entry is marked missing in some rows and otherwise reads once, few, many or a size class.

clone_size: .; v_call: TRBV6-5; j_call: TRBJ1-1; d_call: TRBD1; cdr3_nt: TGTGCCAGCAGTTACTCTGACAGGGACGTCACTGAAGCTTTCTTT; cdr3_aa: CASSYSDRDVTEAFF
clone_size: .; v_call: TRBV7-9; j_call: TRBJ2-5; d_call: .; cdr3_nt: TGTGCCAGCAACCGGGAAGCGGAGACCCAGTACTTC; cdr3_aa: CASNREAETQYF
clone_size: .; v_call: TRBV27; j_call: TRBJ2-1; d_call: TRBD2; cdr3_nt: TGTGCCAGCAGCCCAATCGGACTAGCGGGACCACCGTACAATGAGCAGTTCTTC; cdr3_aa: CASSPIGLAGPPYNEQFF
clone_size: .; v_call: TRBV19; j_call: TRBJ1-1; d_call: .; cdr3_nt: TGTGCCAGTGGAGCCCTCGGGTGGAGCACTGAAGCTTTCTTT; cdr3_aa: CASGALGWSTEAFF
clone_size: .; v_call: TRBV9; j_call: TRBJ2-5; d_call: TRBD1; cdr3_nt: TGTGCCAGCAGCGCAGAGACAGGGGGCGAGACCCAGTACTTC; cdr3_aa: CASSAETGGETQYF
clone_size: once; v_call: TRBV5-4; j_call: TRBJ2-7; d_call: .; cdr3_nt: TGTGCCAGCAGCTTGGGTCGAGGGAGCTACGAGCAGTACTTC; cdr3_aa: CASSLGRGSYEQYF
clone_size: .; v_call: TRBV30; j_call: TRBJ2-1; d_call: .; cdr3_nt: TGTGCCTGGGCCCCTCGCGGGACCTCCTACAATGAGCAGTTCTTC; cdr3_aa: CAWAPRGTSYNEQFF
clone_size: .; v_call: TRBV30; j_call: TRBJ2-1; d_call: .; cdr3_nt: TGTGCCTGGAGGACTAGAGCTTTCGACAATGAGCAGTTCTTC; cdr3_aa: CAWRTRAFDNEQFF
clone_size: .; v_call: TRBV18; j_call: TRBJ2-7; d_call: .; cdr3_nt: TGTGCCAGCTCACGGGACGGCTACGAGCAGTACTTC; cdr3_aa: CASSRDGYEQYF
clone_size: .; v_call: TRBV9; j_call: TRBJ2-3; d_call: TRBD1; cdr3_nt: TGTGCCAGCAGAGGGACAGCCGAAGATACGCAGTATTTT; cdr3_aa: CASRGTAEDTQYF
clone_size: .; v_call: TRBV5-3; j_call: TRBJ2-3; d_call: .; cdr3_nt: TGTGCCAGAAGTTGGGGACGGGTGACTTCGACTGGGACTTGCACAGATACGCAGTATTTT; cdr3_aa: CARSWGRVTSTGTCTDTQYF
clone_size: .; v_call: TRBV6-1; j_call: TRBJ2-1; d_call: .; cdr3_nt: TGTGCCAGCAGAGTTTGGACCGATGAGCAGTTCTTC; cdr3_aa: CASRVWTDEQFF
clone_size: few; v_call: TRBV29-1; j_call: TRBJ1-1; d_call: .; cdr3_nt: TGCAGCGTTGAAGGTAACAGGTTGAACACTGAAGCTTTCTTT; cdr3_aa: CSVEGNRLNTEAFF
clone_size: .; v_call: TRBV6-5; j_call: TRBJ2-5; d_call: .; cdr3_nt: TGTGCCAGCAGTTGGGGTTTCCAAGAGACCCAGTACTTC; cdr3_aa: CASSWGFQETQYF
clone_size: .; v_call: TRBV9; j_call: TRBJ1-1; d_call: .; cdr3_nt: TGTGCCAGCGGGGTGGGCGGGAACACTGAAGCTTTCTTT; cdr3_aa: CASGVGGNTEAFF
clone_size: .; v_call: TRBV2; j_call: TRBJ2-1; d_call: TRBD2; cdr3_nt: TGTGCCAGCAGTGACGAACTAGCGGCTAACAATGAGCAGTTCTTC; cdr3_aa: CASSDELAANNEQFF
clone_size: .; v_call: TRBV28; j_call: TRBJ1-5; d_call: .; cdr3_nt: TGTGCCAGCAGTTTCGGAGGCTATAGCAATCAGCCCCAGCATTTT; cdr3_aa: CASSFGGYSNQPQHF
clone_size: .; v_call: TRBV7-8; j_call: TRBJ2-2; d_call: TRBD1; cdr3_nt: TGTGCCAGCAGCCTCGGGACAGTGAACACCGGGGAGCTGTTTTTT; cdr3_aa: CASSLGTVNTGELFF
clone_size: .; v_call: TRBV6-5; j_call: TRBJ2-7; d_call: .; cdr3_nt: TGTGCCAGCAGTTACGGGCGAGGCGAGCAGTACTTC; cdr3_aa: CASSYGRGEQYF
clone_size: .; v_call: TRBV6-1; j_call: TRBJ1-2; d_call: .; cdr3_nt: TGTGCCAGCACTCCCTGGCTTAACTATGGCTACACCTTC; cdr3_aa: CASTPWLNYGYTF
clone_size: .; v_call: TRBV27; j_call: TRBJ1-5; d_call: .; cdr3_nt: TGTGCCAGCAGTCCTAGTAGAGGGGACGACAATCAGCCCCAGCATTTT; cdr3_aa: CASSPSRGDDNQPQHF
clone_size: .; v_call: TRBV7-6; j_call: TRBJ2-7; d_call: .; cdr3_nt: TGTGCCAGCAGCTTAGCCGGGGGACGTGACGAGCAGTACTTC; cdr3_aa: CASSLAGGRDEQYF
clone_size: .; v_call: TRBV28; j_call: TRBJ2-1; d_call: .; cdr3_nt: TGTGCCAGCAGTTTCGTAGGTACCGTGAATGAGCAGTTCTTC; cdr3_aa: CASSFVGTVNEQFF
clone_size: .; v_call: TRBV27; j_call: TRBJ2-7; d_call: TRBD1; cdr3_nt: TGTGCCAGCAGTTTATGGGACAGGGGACCCTACGAGCAGTACTTC; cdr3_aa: CASSLWDRGPYEQYF
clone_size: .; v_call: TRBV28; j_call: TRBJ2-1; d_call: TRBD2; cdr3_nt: TGTGCCACCACGGGGGGAAGCTCCTACAATGAGCAGTTCTTC; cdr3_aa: CATTGGSSYNEQFF
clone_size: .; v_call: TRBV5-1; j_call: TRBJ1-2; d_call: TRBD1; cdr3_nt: TGCGCCAGCAGCGTGGGACAGTTGAAGTACTATGGCTACACCTTC; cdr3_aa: CASSVGQLKYYGYTF
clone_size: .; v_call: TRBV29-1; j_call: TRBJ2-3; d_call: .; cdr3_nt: TGCAGCAGGTGGGGGCTAGCGGGCACAGATACGCAGTATTTT; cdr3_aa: CSRWGLAGTDTQYF
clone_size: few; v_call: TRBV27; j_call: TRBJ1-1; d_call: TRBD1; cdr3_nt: TGTGCCAGCAGTTTGTCACCCCAGGGGGCCGCTGAAGCTTTCTTT; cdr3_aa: CASSLSPQGAAEAFF
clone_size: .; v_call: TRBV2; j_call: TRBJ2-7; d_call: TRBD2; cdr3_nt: TGTGCCACGAGGACTAGCGGGAGCTACGAGCAGTACTTC; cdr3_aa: CATRTSGSYEQYF
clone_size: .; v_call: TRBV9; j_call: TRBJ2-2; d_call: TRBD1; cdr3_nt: TGTGCCAGCAGCGGATACCCCGGGACAGGGTTCCCCGGGGAGCTGTTTTTT; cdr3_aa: CASSGYPGTGFPGELFF
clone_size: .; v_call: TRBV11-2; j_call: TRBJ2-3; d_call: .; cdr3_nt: TGTGCCAGCAACGAGGCAGGGTTCCTAAATACGCAGTATTTT; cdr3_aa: CASNEAGFLNTQYF
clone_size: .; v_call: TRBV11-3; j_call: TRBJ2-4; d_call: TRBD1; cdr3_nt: TGTGCCAGCAGCTCATTAACCGGGACAGTCAAAAACATTCAGTACTTC; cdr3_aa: CASSSLTGTVKNIQYF
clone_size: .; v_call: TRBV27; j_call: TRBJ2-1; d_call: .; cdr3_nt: TGTGCCAGCAGTTTCGGGGGAAACAATGAGCAGTTCTTC; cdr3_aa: CASSFGGNNEQFF
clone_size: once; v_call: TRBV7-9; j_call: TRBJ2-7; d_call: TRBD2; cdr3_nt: TGTGCCAGCAGCTTAGTCGGGACTAGCGGGACCTACGAGCAGTACTTC; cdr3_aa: CASSLVGTSGTYEQYF
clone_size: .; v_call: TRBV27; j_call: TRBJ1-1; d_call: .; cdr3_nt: TGTGCCATACGAAGGGCGTTGAACACTGAAGCTTTCTTT; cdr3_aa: CAIRRALNTEAFF
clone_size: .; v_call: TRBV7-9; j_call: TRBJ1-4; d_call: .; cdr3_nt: TGTGCCAGCAGCGGGGGAGAGGGGGATGAAAAACTGTTTTTT; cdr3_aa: CASSGGEGDEKLFF
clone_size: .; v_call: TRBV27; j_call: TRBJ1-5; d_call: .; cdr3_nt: TGTGCCAGCAGTTTATTTGGGTTGGGGTATCAGCCCCAGCATTTT; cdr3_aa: CASSLFGLGYQPQHF
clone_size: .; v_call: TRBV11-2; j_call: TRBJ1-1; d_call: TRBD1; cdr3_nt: TGTGCCAGCAGCGCAGGGGGCAAGACTGAAGCTTTCTTT; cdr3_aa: CASSAGGKTEAFF
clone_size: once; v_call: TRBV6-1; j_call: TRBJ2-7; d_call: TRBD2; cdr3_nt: TGTGCCAGCAGTGCCAGGCCCGGGACTAGCGGCTACGAGCAGTACTTC; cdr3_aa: CASSARPGTSGYEQYF
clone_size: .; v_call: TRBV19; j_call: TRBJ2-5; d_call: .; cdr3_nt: TGTGCCAGTAGTACCCCCTTTTTAAATGGACCAAAAGAGACCCAGTACTTC; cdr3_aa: CASSTPFLNGPKETQYF
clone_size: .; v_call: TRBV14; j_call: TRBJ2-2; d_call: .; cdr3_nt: TGTGCCAGCAGCCAAATGACGAACACCGGGGAGCTGTTTTTT; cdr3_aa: CASSQMTNTGELFF
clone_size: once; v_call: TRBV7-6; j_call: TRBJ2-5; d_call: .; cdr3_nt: TGTGCCAGCAGCTTAGCTGACCGCCCCGGTGAGACCCAGTACTTC; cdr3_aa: CASSLADRPGETQYF
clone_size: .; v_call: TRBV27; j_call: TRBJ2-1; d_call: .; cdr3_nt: TGTGCCAGCAGTTTTTTGTCTACCCCAGAATCCTACAATGAGCAGTTCTTC; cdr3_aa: CASSFLSTPESYNEQFF
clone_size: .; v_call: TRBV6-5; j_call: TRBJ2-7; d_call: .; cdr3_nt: TGTGCCAGCAGTTCTGGCCCACCACCATACGAGCAGTACTTC; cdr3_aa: CASSSGPPPYEQYF
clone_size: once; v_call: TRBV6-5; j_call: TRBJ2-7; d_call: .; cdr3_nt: TGTGCCAGCAGGACGAGGGCCGGTGGGGCCTACGAGCAGTACTTC; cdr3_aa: CASRTRAGGAYEQYF
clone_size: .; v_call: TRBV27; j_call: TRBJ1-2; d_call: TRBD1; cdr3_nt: TGTGCCAGCAGTCGATTACCGGGACAGGGGGCTCGCGATGGCTACACCTTC; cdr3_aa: CASSRLPGQGARDGYTF
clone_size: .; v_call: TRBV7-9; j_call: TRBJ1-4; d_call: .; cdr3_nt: TGTGCCAGCAGCCCAGGGTTGGGTGAAAAACTGTTTTTT; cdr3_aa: CASSPGLGEKLFF
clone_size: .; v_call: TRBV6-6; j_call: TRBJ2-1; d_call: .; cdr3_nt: TGTGCCAGCAGTCTGCGACATCGTTATGAGCAGTTCTTC; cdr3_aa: CASSLRHRYEQFF
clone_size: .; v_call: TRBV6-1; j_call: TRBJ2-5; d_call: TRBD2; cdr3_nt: TGTGCCAGCAGTGACCTGGAGCGGGAGAGGCTTGAGACCCAGTACTTC; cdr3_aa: CASSDLERERLETQYF
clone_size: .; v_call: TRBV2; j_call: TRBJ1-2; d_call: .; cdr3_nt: TGTGCCAGCCTCGGTCAGGGGAGAAAAGACGAAGGCTATGGCTACACCTTC; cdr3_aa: CASLGQGRKDEGYGYTF